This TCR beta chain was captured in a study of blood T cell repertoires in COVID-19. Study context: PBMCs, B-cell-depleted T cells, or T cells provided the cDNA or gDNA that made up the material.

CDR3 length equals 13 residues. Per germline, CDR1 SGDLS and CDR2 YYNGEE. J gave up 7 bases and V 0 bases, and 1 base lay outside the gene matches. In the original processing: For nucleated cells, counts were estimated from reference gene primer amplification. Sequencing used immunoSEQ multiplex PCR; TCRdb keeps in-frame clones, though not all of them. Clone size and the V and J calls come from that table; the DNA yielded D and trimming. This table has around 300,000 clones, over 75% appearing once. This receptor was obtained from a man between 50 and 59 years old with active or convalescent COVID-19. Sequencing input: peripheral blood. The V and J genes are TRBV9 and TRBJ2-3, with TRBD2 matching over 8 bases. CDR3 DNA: TGTGCCAGCAGCGTAGGGACTAGCTATACGCAGTATTTT. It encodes CASSVGTSYTQYF.